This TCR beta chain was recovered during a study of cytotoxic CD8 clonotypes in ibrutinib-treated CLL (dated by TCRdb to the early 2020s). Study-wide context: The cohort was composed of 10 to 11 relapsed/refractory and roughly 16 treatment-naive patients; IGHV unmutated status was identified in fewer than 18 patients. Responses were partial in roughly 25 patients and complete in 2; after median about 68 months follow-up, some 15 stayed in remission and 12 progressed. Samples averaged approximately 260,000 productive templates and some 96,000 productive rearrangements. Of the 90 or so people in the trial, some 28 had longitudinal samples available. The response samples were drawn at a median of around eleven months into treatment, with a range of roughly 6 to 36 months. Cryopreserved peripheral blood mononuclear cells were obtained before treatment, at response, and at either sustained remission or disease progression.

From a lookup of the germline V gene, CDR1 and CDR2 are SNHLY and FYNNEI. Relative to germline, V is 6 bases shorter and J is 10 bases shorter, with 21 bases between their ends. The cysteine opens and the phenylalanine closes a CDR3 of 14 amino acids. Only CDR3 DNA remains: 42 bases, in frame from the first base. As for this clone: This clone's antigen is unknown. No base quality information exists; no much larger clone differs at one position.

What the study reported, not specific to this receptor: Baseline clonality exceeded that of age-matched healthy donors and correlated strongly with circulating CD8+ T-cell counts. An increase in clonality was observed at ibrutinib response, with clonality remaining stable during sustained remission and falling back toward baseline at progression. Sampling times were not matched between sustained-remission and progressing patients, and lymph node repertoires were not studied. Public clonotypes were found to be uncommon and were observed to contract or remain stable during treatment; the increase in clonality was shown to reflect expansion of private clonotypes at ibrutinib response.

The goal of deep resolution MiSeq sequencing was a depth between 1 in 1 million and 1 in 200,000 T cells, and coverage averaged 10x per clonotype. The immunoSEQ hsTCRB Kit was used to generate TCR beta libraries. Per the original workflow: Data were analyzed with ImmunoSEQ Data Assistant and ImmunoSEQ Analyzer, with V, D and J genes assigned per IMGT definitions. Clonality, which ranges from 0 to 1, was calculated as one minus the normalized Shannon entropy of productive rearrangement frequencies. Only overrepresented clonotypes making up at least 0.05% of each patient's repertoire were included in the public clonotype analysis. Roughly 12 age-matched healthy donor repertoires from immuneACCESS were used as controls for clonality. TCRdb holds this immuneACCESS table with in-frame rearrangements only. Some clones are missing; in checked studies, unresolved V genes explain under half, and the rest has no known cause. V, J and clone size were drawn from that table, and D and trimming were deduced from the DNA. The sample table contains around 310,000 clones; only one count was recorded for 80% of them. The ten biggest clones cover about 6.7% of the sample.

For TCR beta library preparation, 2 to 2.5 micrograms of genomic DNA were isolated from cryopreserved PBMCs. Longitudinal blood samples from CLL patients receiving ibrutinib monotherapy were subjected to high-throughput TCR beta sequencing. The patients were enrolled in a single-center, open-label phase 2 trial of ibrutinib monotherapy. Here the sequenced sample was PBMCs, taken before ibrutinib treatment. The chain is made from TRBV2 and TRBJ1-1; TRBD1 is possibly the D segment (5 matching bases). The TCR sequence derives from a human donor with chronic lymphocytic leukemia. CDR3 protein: CASSALTGSRGAFF. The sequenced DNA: TGTGCCAGCAGCGCTTTGACGGGATCGAGGGGAGCTTTCTTT. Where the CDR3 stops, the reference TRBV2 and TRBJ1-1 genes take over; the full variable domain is EPEVTQTPSHQVTQMGQEVILRCVPISNHLYFYWYRQILGQKVEFLVSFYNNEISEKSEIFDDQFSVERPDGSNFTLKIRSTKLEDSAMYFCASSALTGSRGAFFGQGTRLTVV.